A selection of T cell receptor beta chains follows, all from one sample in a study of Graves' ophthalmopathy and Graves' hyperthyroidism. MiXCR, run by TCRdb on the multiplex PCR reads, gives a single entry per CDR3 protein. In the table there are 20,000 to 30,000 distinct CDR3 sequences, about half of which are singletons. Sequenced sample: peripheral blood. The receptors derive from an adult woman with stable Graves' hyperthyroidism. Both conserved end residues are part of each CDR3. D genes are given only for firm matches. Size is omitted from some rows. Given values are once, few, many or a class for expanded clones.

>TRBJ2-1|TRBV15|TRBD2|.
CATSRIAGGPDEQFF
TGTGCCACCAGCAGAATAGCGGGAGGGCCAGATGAGCAGTTCTTC
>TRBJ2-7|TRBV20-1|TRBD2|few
CSAKTSGASYEQYF
TGCAGTGCTAAGACTAGCGGCGCCTCCTACGAGCAGTACTTC
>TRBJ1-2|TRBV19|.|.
CASSRGRSDGYTF
TGTGCCAGTAGTAGGGGACGGTCGGATGGCTACACCTTC
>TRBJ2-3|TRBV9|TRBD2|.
CASTQTSGSTDTQYF
TGTGCCAGCACCCAGACTAGCGGCAGCACAGATACGCAGTATTTT
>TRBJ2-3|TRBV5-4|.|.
CASSLKHGDFNEQYF
TGTGCCAGCAGCTTGAAGCACGGGGACTTCAATGAGCAGTATTTT
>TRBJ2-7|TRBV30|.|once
CARSGGGIASYEQCF
TGTGCCCGGTCCGGAGGGGGGATTGCATCCTACGAGCAGTGCTTC
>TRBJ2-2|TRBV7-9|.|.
CASSPGELFF
TGTGCCAGCAGTCCCGGGGAGCTGTTTTTT
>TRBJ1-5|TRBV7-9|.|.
CTSGSEGYSNQPQHF
TGTACCAGCGGCTCAGAGGGGTATAGCAATCAGCCCCAGCATTTT
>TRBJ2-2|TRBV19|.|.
CASSISGLFF
TGTGCCAGTAGTATTTCAGGGCTGTTTTTT
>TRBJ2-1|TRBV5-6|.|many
CASRALSGRTVGDEQFF
TGTGCCAGCAGAGCCCTTTCGGGCCGGACGGTTGGCGATGAGCAGTTCTTC
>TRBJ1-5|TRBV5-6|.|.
CASSFWAMGGETQHF
TGTGCCAGCAGCTTCTGGGCCATGGGCGGGGAGACCCAGCATTTT
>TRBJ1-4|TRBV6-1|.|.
CASSRWDNEKLFF
TGTGCCAGCAGCCGATGGGATAATGAAAAACTGTTCTTT